The T cell receptor (beta chain) described here comes from a study of blood T cells in healthy people across ages. General observations from the study: When one million T cells were used, diversity estimates were thought to be underestimates.

This CDR3 region has 16 residues. V was pared by 0 bases and J by 1 base, with 9 bases between. The germline V gene has CDR1 SGHNT and CDR2 YENEEA. A second PCR, run for about 7 to 11 cycles, used a sample-barcoded 5' primer plus a J-beta primer mix. Through a template-switch adaptor with 12 random nucleotides, each cDNA molecule received a tag. TCRdb fed the 5' RACE reads into MiXCR, producing one record per CDR3 protein. This sample carries 650,000 to 950,000 distinct CDR3 sequences, about 42% of them seen once, and the ten largest clones take roughly a fifth. Details on this clonotype: Its antigen is currently unknown. A much bigger clone sits one base away, suggesting this may be a read error.

The chain uses TRBV11-3 and TRBJ2-2; D is unclear. The sequence came from a man aged 55 to 69 in good health. What was sequenced was blood. This CDR3 reads CASSLETVGNTGELFF. In DNA, the CDR3 is TGTGCCAGCAGCTTAGAGACGGTGGGGAACACCGGGGAGCTGTTTTTT.